The 27 T cell receptor beta chains in this list originate from one sample, sequenced in a study of CD8+CD57+ T cells in acquired aplastic anemia. Using genomic DNA as the template, TCR beta VDJ and CDR3 profiling was carried out. In TCRdb, the reads were re-called with MiXCR into one record per CDR3 protein. The repertoire holds roughly 160,000 distinct CDR3 sequences, with around 60% as singletons. Sequences were obtained from sorted CD4+, CD8+, or CD8+CD57+ T cells (not recorded which) from PBMCs. The receptors derive from a human donor in good health.

The genes are TRBV7-9 and TRBJ1-1, with a possible D match to TRBD1 (5 bases). The V and J ends lost 5 bases and 3 bases respectively, with 13 bases between them. CDR3 length: 14 residues. In germline, CDR1 is SEHNR, CDR2 FQNEAQ (reference sequence). The CDR3 protein is CASSPSWGHTEAFF. CDR3 nucleotides: TGTGCCAGCAGCCCGTCATGGGGCCACACTGAAGCTTTCTTT.

This clonotype was detected ten times or more. The chain carries TRBV4-1 and TRBJ2-1; 10 bases map to TRBD2. This CDR3 region has 15 residues. From germline, CDR1 is MGHRA and CDR2 YSYEKL. V lost 1 base, J lost 6 bases, and 3 bases stayed unmatched. The CDR3 sequence is CASSQASGSINEQFF. CDR3 bases: TGCGCCAGCAGCCAAGCTAGCGGGAGTATCAATGAGCAGTTCTTC.

This clonotype was seen only a few times. Here the CDR3 DNA reads TGTGCCAGCACCTCCCGGGAGGGAAATTCACCCCTCCACTTT. This gives the protein CASTSREGNSPLHF. This chain links TRBV7-9 with TRBJ1-6, with D unresolved. The ends were cut back, 7 bases at V and 7 bases at J, with 14 bases in the middle. Germline V gives CDR1 SEHNR, CDR2 FQNEAQ (reference sequence). CDR3 length: 14 amino acids.

The chain is built from TRBV7-9 and TRBJ2-5; D gene unclear. Trimming removed 2 bases at V and 6 bases at J, with 25 bases between. Germline CDR1 reads SEHNR; CDR2 reads FQNEAQ (reference sequence). The CDR3 runs 18 residues. The CDR3 spells CASSLQVAAASTQKTQYF. DNA for the CDR3: TGTGCCAGCAGCTTACAGGTCGCTGCGGCTTCGACTCAAAAGACCCAGTACTTC.

The chain joins TRBV10-3 to TRBJ2-1; D possibly corresponds to TRBD2 (6 bases). Deletions cut 0 bases from V and 6 bases from J, with 12 bases between. Germline V gives CDR1 ENHRY, CDR2 SYGVKD. This CDR3 has 15 amino acids. Written as DNA, the CDR3 is TGTGCCATCAGTGAGTCGATAGGGACTTTCAATGAGCAGTTCTTC. It yields the protein CAISESIGTFNEQFF.

The V call is TRBV24-1, the J call TRBJ2-1; D might be TRBD1 (5 bases). V lost 5 bases, J lost 6 bases, and 16 bases lay in between. The CDR3 is 15 amino acids. Germline CDR1 is KGHDR and CDR2 is SFDVKD. The CDR3 DNA follows: TGTGCCACCAGTGCAGTCAGGGTCGCTGGCAATGAGCAGTTCTTC. Protein product: CATSAVRVAGNEQFF.

In the case of this clonotype: A much more abundant neighbour one base away suggests this may be a read error. J is TRBJ2-3 and V is TRBV15, with D tentatively TRBD2 (6 bases). The V gene lost 1 base and the J gene lost 0 bases, with 23 bases spanning the gap. The length of the CDR3 is 20 residues. Germline loops: CDR1 LNHNV, CDR2 YYDKDF (reference sequence). The CDR3 sequence is CATSRGGGVETRTSTDTQYF. As DNA, the CDR3 is TGTGCCACCAGCAGAGGGGGAGGTGTTGAGACTCGTACTAGCACAGATACGCAGTATTTT.

This chain uses TRBV19 with TRBJ2-7; a possible D gene is TRBD2 (6 bases). CDR1 and CDR2 (germline): LNHDA, SQIVND (reference sequence). The CDR3 length is 12 residues. The V and J ends lost 4 bases and 4 bases respectively, with 8 bases between them. The CDR3 loop reads CASSTTRYEQYF. CDR3 DNA: TGTGCCAGTAGTACGACTAGATACGAGCAGTACTTC.

The chain couples TRBV7-9 to TRBJ2-3; D unresolved. The CDR3 has 14 residues. Trimming removed 5 bases from V and 0 bases from J, with 9 bases in between. Germline V gene lookup returns CDR1 SEHNR and CDR2 FQNEAQ (reference sequence). The CDR3 region is CASSAIQSTDTQYF. CDR3 sequence (DNA): TGTGCCAGCAGCGCCATACAGAGCACAGATACGCAGTATTTT.

A remark on this clonotype: Given a much more abundant clone one base away, this may be a read error. The chain joins TRBV12-3 or TRBV12-4 to TRBJ1-4; D unresolved. This CDR3 is built from 12 residues. The CDR3 sequence: CASKNSNEKLCF. The DNA of the CDR3 is TGTGCCAGCAAAAACAGTAATGAAAAACTGTGTTTT.

As for this clonotype: The germline gene is not matched at one end of the junction; a read error may be the cause. The chain carries TRBV20-1 and TRBJ1-1, with D maybe TRBD1 (5 bases). Looked up from germline, CDR1 is DFQATT and CDR2 is SNEGSKA (reference sequence). The CDR3 runs to 9 residues. The CDR3 DNA is TGCAGTGCAAAAAGCCTAGGGACTTTT. Protein: CSAKSLGTF.

This clonotype was found many times. The chain employs TRBV3-1 and TRBJ2-7, with TRBD1 identical over 8 bases. With 0 bases clipped from V and 4 bases from J, the junction kept 2 bases outside the gene matches. Germline V gene data show CDR1 as LGHDT and CDR2 as YNNKEL (reference sequence). The CDR3 sequence is 14 residues long. The CDR3 loop reads CASSQDGQGYEQYF. CDR3 DNA: TGTGCCAGCAGCCAAGACGGACAGGGTTACGAGCAGTACTTC.

The CDR3 DNA follows: TGTGCCAGCAATCCGGGGTATGAGCAGTTCTTC. Amino acids: CASNPGYEQFF. The chain has TRBV2 and TRBJ2-1; D perhaps matches TRBD2 (5 bases). CDR1 SNHLY and CDR2 FYNNEI come from the germline V gene. Trimming cost V 7 bases and J 8 bases, with 9 bases left between them. CDR3 size: 11 residues.

V and J are TRBV2 and TRBJ1-1; D is ambiguous. This CDR3 is built from 12 residues. Germline V gives CDR1 SNHLY, CDR2 FYNNEI. V lost 8 bases, J lost 0 bases, and 7 bases lay in between. The CDR3, as DNA: TGTGCCAGCCTTCGGTTGAACACTGAAGCTTTCTTT. This sequence encodes CASLRLNTEAFF.

This chain links TRBV2 with TRBJ2-7, with D possibly being TRBD2 (5 bases). V was clipped by 3 bases and J by 1 base, with 10 bases between them. Germline assignment: CDR1 SNHLY and CDR2 FYNNEI. The CDR3 length is 14 residues. The CDR3 DNA reads as TGTGCCAGCAGTGACTGGAGCGGTTCCTACGAGCAGTACTTC. This sequence encodes CASSDWSGSYEQYF.

The rearrangement joins TRBV19 to TRBJ1-4; 8 nucleotides agree with TRBD1. V shed 9 bases and J 3 bases; nucleotides not matched to a gene: 6. The CDR3 is 14 residues long. The germline V gene encodes CDR1 LNHDA and CDR2 SQIVND (reference sequence). CDR3 in DNA: TGTGCCAGCCAAAACAGGGGGTCTAATGAAAAACTGTTTTTT. Translating it yields CASQNRGSNEKLFF.

This clonotype was observed once. The chain uses TRBV20-1 and TRBJ1-6, with TRBD1 identical over 9 bases. V lost 1 base to trimming and J lost 7 bases; unmatched junction nucleotides: 5. This CDR3 contains 15 residues. The germline gives CDR1 DFQATT, CDR2 SNEGSKA (reference sequence). CDR3 in DNA: TGCAGTGCTAGAGGGGGACAGGGAATGAATTCACCCCTCCACTTT. It codes for CSARGGQGMNSPLHF.

The chain carries TRBV24-1 and TRBJ2-3; D uncertain. Deletions cut 5 bases from V and 6 bases from J, with 17 bases between. This CDR3 has 15 residues. Germline CDR1 is KGHDR and CDR2 is SFDVKD. The CDR3 nucleotides are TGTGCCACCAGTGGACCGGATCGCTCGTCGGATACGCAGTATTTT. It is translated as CATSGPDRSSDTQYF.

There are a few counts of this clonotype. This sequence joins TRBV15 and TRBJ2-1; maybe TRBD2 (6 bases). V was pared by 5 bases and J by 0 bases, with 11 bases between. The CDR3 is 15 residues long. Germline V gene data show CDR1 as LNHNV and CDR2 as YYDKDF (reference sequence). The CDR3 is CATSGGTSSYNEQFF. The CDR3 DNA reads as TGTGCCACCAGCGGAGGGACGAGCTCCTACAATGAGCAGTTCTTC. Filled out from reference TRBV15 and TRBJ2-1, the complete variable domain reads DAMVIQNPRYQVTQFGKPVTLSCSQTLNHNVMYWYQQKSSQAPKLLFHYYDKDFNNEADTPDNFQSRRPNTSFCFLDIRSPGLGDTAMYLCATSGGTSSYNEQFFGPGTRLTVL.

As for this clonotype: The CDR3 carries no conserved terminal phenylalanine or tryptophan, so it likely arises from a read error. The rearrangement links TRBV7-6 to TRBJ2-3, with D possibly being TRBD2 (7 bases). The V gene's germline CDR1 is SGHVS and CDR2 FNYEAQ. The CDR3 spans 14 residues. Trimming took off 0 bases at V and 6 bases at J, with 10 bases between the two ends. The CDR3 sequence: CASSLAGGQDTQYS. The CDR3 DNA reads as TGTGCCAGCAGCTTAGCGGGGGGGCAGGATACGCAGTATTCT.

J is TRBJ1-3 and V is TRBV14, with TRBD1 as a possible D gene (6 bases). The V gene's germline CDR1 is SGHDN and CDR2 FVKESK. V was shortened by 4 bases and J by 8 bases, with 12 bases between the two germline ends. The CDR3 runs to 13 residues. The CDR3 loop is CASSRYREDTIYF. For the CDR3, the DNA is TGTGCCAGCAGCCGATACAGGGAAGACACCATATATTTT.

The table lists this clonotype with many counts. The chain combines TRBV19 with TRBJ2-2; the D gene is possibly TRBD1 (5 bases). The CDR3 is made up of 15 amino acids. V lost 3 bases, J lost 1 base, and 9 bases lay in between. Germline CDR1 LNHDA, CDR2 SQIVND (reference sequence). In DNA form, the CDR3 reads TGTGCCAGTAGTATTCAGACAGAGAACACCGGGGAGCTGTTTTTT. Residues: CASSIQTENTGELFF.

The gene calls are TRBV7-2 and TRBJ2-3; D is perhaps TRBD2 (5 bases). CDR1 and CDR2 (germline): SGHTA, FQGNSA. The CDR3 spans 15 residues. Between the trimmed V and J ends, which lost 3 bases and 2 bases, there was a span of 12 bases. The CDR3 sequence is CASSLGRLNTDTQYF. CDR3 DNA sequence: TGTGCCAGCAGCTTGGGCAGACTAAACACAGATACGCAGTATTTT.

V usage is TRBV5-4 and J usage is TRBJ1-2, with no clear D. This CDR3 contains 12 residues. The V gene lost 1 base and the J gene lost 2 bases, with 3 bases spanning the gap. The germline V gene encodes CDR1 SGHNT and CDR2 YYREEE (reference sequence). CDR3 coding DNA: TGTGCCAGCAGCTTGATAAACTATGGCTACACCTTC. This sequence encodes CASSLINYGYTF.

The rearrangement links TRBV11-3 to TRBJ1-6; no clear D. The CDR3 runs to 14 residues. V lost 4 bases and J 7 bases, leaving 11 bases between the germline ends. Per germline, CDR1 SGHNT and CDR2 YENEEA. The CDR3 is CASSSLSPNSPLHF. The CDR3, as DNA: TGTGCCAGCAGCTCCTTGAGCCCGAATTCACCCCTCCACTTT.

This clonotype was picked up many times. The chain has TRBV29-1 and TRBJ1-1; 7 positions agree with TRBD1. CDR3 length equals 13 residues. Germline assignment: CDR1 SQVTM and CDR2 ANQGSEA. Germline trimming cut 4 bases from V and 0 bases from J; bases unmatched to any gene: 2. DNA of the CDR3: TGCAGCGTTGGGGGACAGATGAACACTGAAGCTTTCTTT. Translation gives CSVGGQMNTEAFF.

This clonotype came up a few times. V gene TRBV19 combines with J gene TRBJ2-7; 10 bases align to TRBD1. Germline V gives CDR1 LNHDA, CDR2 SQIVND (reference sequence). V was pared by 4 bases and J by 5 bases, with 2 bases of the junction left unmatched. This CDR3 region has 13 residues. Here the CDR3 DNA reads TGTGCCAGTAGTAGGGGACAGGGGAACGAGCAGTACTTC. This encodes CASSRGQGNEQYF.